This entry lists 10 T cell receptor beta chains sequenced from one sample in a study of T cell changes during pregnancy in multiple sclerosis. TCRdb keeps only in-frame clones here, not all; method: immunoSEQ multiplex PCR. The repertoire consists of under 60,000 clones, with about 92% occurring once and the leading ten covering less than 0.3%. The material was CD4+ T cells from peripheral blood mononuclear cells, obtained in the third trimester of pregnancy. These receptors were taken from a female donor with multiple sclerosis, enrolled in a pregnancy study.

This sequence joins TRBV2 and TRBJ2-3; D possibly corresponds to TRBD1 (6 bases). CDR1 is SNHLY and CDR2 is FYNNEI in the germline V gene. V dropped 6 bases and J dropped 3 bases, with 10 bases sitting between them. The CDR3 spans 13 residues. The CDR3 bases are TGTGCCAGCAGAATAACAGGGACAGATACGCAGTATTTT. Translated, it gives CASRITGTDTQYF.

J is TRBJ2-5 and V is TRBV27, with D tentatively TRBD1 (5 bases). Trimming took off 1 base at V and 7 bases at J, with 10 bases between the two ends. The CDR3 totals 13 residues. Germline-derived CDR1 and CDR2 are MNHEY and SMNVEV (reference sequence). CDR3 in amino acids: CASSLLGDGTQYF. DNA for the CDR3: TGTGCCAGCAGTTTATTAGGGGATGGGACCCAGTACTTC.

Judged by abundance, this clone is medium-sized. V gene TRBV7-6 combines with J gene TRBJ2-2, with 14 bases fitting TRBD2. The CDR3 has 15 amino acids. V gave up 5 bases and J gave up 10 bases; unmatched junction bases: 6. Germline V gene lookup returns CDR1 SGHVS and CDR2 FNYEAQ. The CDR3: CASSMGTSGSSELFF. DNA for the CDR3: TGTGCCAGCAGCATGGGGACTAGCGGGAGTTCGGAGCTGTTTTTT.

The V and J genes are TRBV4-2 and TRBJ1-3, with D hard to call. V lost 0 bases and J 1 base, leaving 7 bases between the germline ends. The CDR3 spans 15 residues. CDR1 LGHNA and CDR2 YNFKEQ come from the germline V gene. Here the CDR3 DNA reads TGTGCCAGCAGCCAAGATCACATTTCTGGAAACACCATATATTTT. Its translation is CASSQDHISGNTIYF.

V and J are TRBV14 and TRBJ1-2, with D unclear. Germline V gene lookup returns CDR1 SGHDN and CDR2 FVKESK. The CDR3 totals 14 residues. Trimming stripped 4 bases from V and 2 bases from J, with 11 bases between. The CDR3 spells CASSPPAGNYGYTF. As DNA, the CDR3 is TGTGCCAGCAGCCCCCCCGCAGGCAACTATGGCTACACCTTC.

This clone has only one observation. The chain uses TRBV28 and TRBJ1-5; D remains unclear. Germline-derived CDR1 and CDR2 are MDHEN and SYDVKM. The CDR3 runs 11 residues. With 3 bases removed from V and 8 bases from J, the gap between germline ends came to 5 bases. In nucleotides, the CDR3 is TGTGCCAGCAGTTTGCGGGAGCCCCAGCATTTT. Its translation is CASSLREPQHF. Combining the CDR3 with reference TRBV28 and TRBJ1-5 gives the whole variable domain DVKVTQSSRYLVKRTGEKVFLECVQDMDHENMFWYRQDPGLGLRLIYFSYDVKMKEKGDIPEGYSVSREKKERFSLILESASTNQTSMYLCASSLREPQHFGDGTRLSIL.

The chain recombines TRBV28 with TRBJ2-7; maybe TRBD1 (6 bases). Germline V lookup: CDR1 MDHEN, CDR2 SYDVKM. V lost 6 bases, J lost 5 bases, and 20 bases lay in between. The CDR3 totals 15 residues. The CDR3: CASSIIQGGPNEQYF. CDR3 DNA: TGTGCCAGCAGCATCATACAGGGCGGGCCTAACGAGCAGTACTTC.

The J gene is TRBJ2-5, the V gene TRBV29-1; 9 bases are a match to TRBD1. Germline lookup yields CDR1 SQVTM and CDR2 ANQGSEA. CDR3 length equals 13 residues. V lost 6 bases, J lost 2 bases, and 4 bases stayed unmatched. The CDR3, as DNA: TGCAGCGTGGGGGACAGGGCACAAGAGACCCAGTACTTC. Translating it yields CSVGDRAQETQYF. Complete variable domain (other parts from reference TRBV29-1 and TRBJ2-5): SAVISQKPSRDICQRGTSLTIQCQVDSQVTMMFWYRQQPGQSLTLIATANQGSEATYESGFVIDKFPISRPNLTFSTLTVSNMSPEDSSIYLCSVGDRAQETQYFGPGTRLLVL.

The chain joins TRBV6-1 to TRBJ1-5; tentative D call: TRBD1 (5 bases). Trimming left V 7 bases short and J 7 bases short, with 11 bases between. The CDR3 loop spans 12 amino acids. Germline V gene lookup returns CDR1 MNHNS and CDR2 SASEGT. CDR3 sequence (DNA): TGTGCCAGCAATCAGGGTGGCCAGCCCCAGCATTTT. It yields the protein CASNQGGQPQHF.

This rearrangement joins TRBV29-1 to TRBJ2-2; D is unclear. CDR1 and CDR2 from the germline V gene are SQVTM and ANQGSEA. The CDR3 totals 15 residues. V was trimmed by 4 bases and J by 5 bases, leaving 17 bases between them. In DNA form, the CDR3 reads TGCAGCGTTGCCGGCATCACCTCCGGGACCGGGGAGCTGTTTTTT. Amino acids: CSVAGITSGTGELFF.